The subject of this entry is one TCR beta chain. Its specificity is unknown. RNA transcripts were the template for amplifying TCR beta CDR3 regions. RT-PCR in the first round (using the HTBI primer set) targeted the TCR CDR3. TCRdb processed the multiplex PCR reads anew with MiXCR; each CDR3 protein has one entry. The profile covers about 290,000 distinct CDR3 sequences, with roughly 15% appearing a single time and roughly 30% taken by the ten largest. The patients, who ranged from 18 to 65 in age, presented with newly diagnosed hyperthyroidism lasting under 2 months. Every diagnosis used clinical symptoms, serum thyroxine and TRAb, thyroid ultrasound and orbital computed tomography. The source of the sample is a study of T cells in Graves' hyperthyroidism and ophthalmopathy. The study's findings and limits: Expanded thyroid clonotypes (above 0.001) were mostly also found in blood.

V lost 6 bases and J 3 bases, leaving 11 bases between the germline ends. Germline assignment: CDR1 DFQATT and CDR2 SNEGSKA (reference sequence). The CDR3 length is 12 residues. The chain carries TRBV20-1 and TRBJ1-1; D perhaps matches TRBD1 (5 bases). Specimen: blood. The receptor was isolated from a woman aged 45-65 years with Graves' hyperthyroidism that later progressed to Graves' ophthalmopathy. CDR3 coding DNA: TGCAGTGCCCTACAGGAGTACACTGAAGCTTTCTTT. Its protein product is CSALQEYTEAFF.